This entry is about one T cell receptor (beta chain). V was shortened by 5 bases and J by 4 bases, with 8 bases between the two germline ends. The CDR3 is 12 residues long. Germline-derived CDR1 and CDR2 are MRHNA and SNTAGT. Original handling: From reference gene primer amplification, estimates of nucleated cell counts were derived. The data were produced by immunoSEQ multiplex PCR, yet TCRdb's version contains in-frame clones alone and is incomplete. The DNA gave D and trimming, while V, J and clone size come from that table. The repertoire consists of some 220,000 clones, with nearly 90% occurring once and the leading ten covering 10% to 15%. These data are taken from a study of blood T cell repertoires in COVID-19. Study at large: Material from acute and convalescent COVID-19 was sourced from the United States, Italy and Spain. T cells, B-cell-depleted T cells, or PBMCs provided the cDNA or gDNA that served as material.

Sequenced sample: peripheral blood. V and J are TRBV6-4 and TRBJ1-2; D may be TRBD1 (5 bases). The TCR sequence derives from a woman under 30 who had recovered from COVID-19. CDR3 amino acids: CASSQGTYGYTF. DNA for the CDR3: TGTGCCAGCAGTCAGGGCACCTATGGCTACACCTTC.